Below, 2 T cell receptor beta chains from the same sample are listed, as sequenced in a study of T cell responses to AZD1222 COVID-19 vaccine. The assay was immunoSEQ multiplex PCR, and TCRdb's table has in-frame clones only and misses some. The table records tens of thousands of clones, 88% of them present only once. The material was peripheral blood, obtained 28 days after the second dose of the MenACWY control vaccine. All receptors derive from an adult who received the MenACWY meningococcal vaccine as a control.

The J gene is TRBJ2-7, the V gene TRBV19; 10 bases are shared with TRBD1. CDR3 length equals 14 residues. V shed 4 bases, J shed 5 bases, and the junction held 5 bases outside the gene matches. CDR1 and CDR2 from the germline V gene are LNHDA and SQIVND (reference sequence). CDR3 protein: CASSTTGGVDEQYF. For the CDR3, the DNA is TGTGCCAGTAGTACGACAGGGGGCGTAGACGAGCAGTACTTC.

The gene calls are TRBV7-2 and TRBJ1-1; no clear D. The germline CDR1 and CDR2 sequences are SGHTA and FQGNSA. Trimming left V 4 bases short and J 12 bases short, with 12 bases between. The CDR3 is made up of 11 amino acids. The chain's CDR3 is CASSSRFSPFF. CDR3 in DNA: TGTGCCAGCAGCTCTCGGTTTAGTCCTTTCTTT.